Listed below are T cell receptor beta chains from one sample, sequenced in a study of T cells in lung cancer brain metastases. Sequencing used immunoSEQ multiplex PCR; TCRdb keeps in-frame clones, though not all of them. This table holds almost 5,500 clones, roughly nine tenths found once. Specimen: tumor tissue from the primary lung tumor. The receptors shown here come from a man aged 70-80 years with non-small cell lung cancer. Each CDR3 is given with its conserved first and last residue. The D gene is left open where the match is weak. Size is stated for part of the rows, as once, few or many counts, or as a class when the clone is expanded.

D: TRBD2; J: TRBJ2-3; size: -; V: TRBV19; DNA: TGTGCCAGTAGTATAGGGGAGGGGGATACGCAGTATTTT; CDR3: CASSIGEGDTQYF
D: -; J: TRBJ1-1; size: few; V: TRBV15; DNA: TGTGCCACCAGCAGAGTGGGCACTGAAGCTTTCTTT; CDR3: CATSRVGTEAFF
D: -; J: TRBJ1-5; size: -; V: TRBV14; DNA: TGTGCCAGCAGCCAAGCCGGGCTTCAGCCCCAGCATTTT; CDR3: CASSQAGLQPQHF
D: -; J: TRBJ1-2; size: -; V: TRBV27; DNA: TGTGCCAGCAGTTTAAGACGTCAGGGCTCCCGGAGGGGTGGCTACACCTTC; CDR3: CASSLRRQGSRRGGYTF
D: TRBD2; J: TRBJ2-6; size: -; V: TRBV4-2; DNA: TGTGCCAGCAGCCAACGACTAGCGGGAGTTGGGGCCAACGTCCTGACTTTC; CDR3: CASSQRLAGVGANVLTF
D: -; J: TRBJ1-5; size: -; V: TRBV7-6; DNA: TGTGCCAGCAGCCAGGGCGAGGCCTCCAATCAGCCCCAGCATTTT; CDR3: CASSQGEASNQPQHF
D: -; J: TRBJ2-1; size: -; V: TRBV5-1; DNA: TGCGCCAGCAGCTTGGGGGTTCAAAGGAATGAGCAGTTCTTC; CDR3: CASSLGVQRNEQFF
D: -; J: TRBJ1-3; size: once; V: TRBV6-6; DNA: TGTGCCAGCAGCCCAACAGCAACTCATTCTGGAAACACCATATATTTT; CDR3: CASSPTATHSGNTIYF
D: TRBD1; J: TRBJ1-1; size: -; V: TRBV25-1; DNA: TGTGCCAGCGCGGACAGGGGGCTTACTGAAGCTTTCTTT; CDR3: CASADRGLTEAFF
D: -; J: TRBJ2-6; size: -; V: TRBV11-2; DNA: TGTGCCAGCAGCCGGCCCCACGTCCTGACTTTC; CDR3: CASSRPHVLTF
D: TRBD1; J: TRBJ1-6; size: -; V: TRBV6-6; DNA: TGTGCCAGCACCAGGACAGGGAATTCACCCCTCCACTTT; CDR3: CASTRTGNSPLHF
D: -; J: TRBJ1-1; size: few; V: TRBV5-1; DNA: TGCGCCAGCAGCTTTCCGGGGGCTGAAGCTTTCTTT; CDR3: CASSFPGAEAFF
D: TRBD1; J: TRBJ2-1; size: -; V: TRBV2; DNA: TGTGCCAGCAGTGAAAACAGGGGGAATGAGCAGTTCTTC; CDR3: CASSENRGNEQFF
D: TRBD2; J: TRBJ2-3; size: once; V: TRBV4-2; DNA: TGTGCCAGCGCGGGGGGGAGCGGGAGAGCAGATACGCAGTATTTT; CDR3: CASAGGSGRADTQYF
D: TRBD2; J: TRBJ2-1; size: -; V: TRBV5-1; DNA: TGCGCCAGCACCCTAAATGGCGGGAGCGAACATGAGCAGTTCTTC; CDR3: CASTLNGGSEHEQFF
D: TRBD2; J: TRBJ2-1; size: -; V: TRBV18; DNA: TGTGCCAGCTCGCCTGAAAGCGGGGGGGGCAATGAGCAGTTCTTC; CDR3: CASSPESGGGNEQFF
D: -; J: TRBJ1-5; size: -; V: TRBV6-1; DNA: TGTGCCAGCATAAATGGGGGCAATCAGCCCCAGCATTTT; CDR3: CASINGGNQPQHF
D: -; J: TRBJ1-3; size: -; V: TRBV4-2; DNA: TGTGCCAGCAGCCAAGATCCCGAGACGGGCTCTGGAAACACCATATATTTT; CDR3: CASSQDPETGSGNTIYF
D: -; J: TRBJ2-6; size: few; V: TRBV18; DNA: TGTGCCAGCTCACCCCGGACTTCTGGGGCCAACGTCCTGACTTTC; CDR3: CASSPRTSGANVLTF
D: -; J: TRBJ2-1; size: -; V: TRBV10-3; DNA: TGTGCCATCAGTGAATACAGGTTCTTTGCCTACAATGAGCAGTTCTTC; CDR3: CAISEYRFFAYNEQFF
D: TRBD2; J: TRBJ2-7; size: -; V: TRBV30; DNA: TGTGCCTGGAGTGTTGGCGGGACTACCCACGAGCAGTACTTC; CDR3: CAWSVGGTTHEQYF
D: -; J: TRBJ1-4; size: -; V: TRBV19; DNA: TGTGCCAGTAACATCGGGGCAGTAGGGGAAAAACTGTTTTTT; CDR3: CASNIGAVGEKLFF
D: -; J: TRBJ1-1; size: -; V: TRBV2; DNA: TGTGCCAGCACGGGACAATTCGTAGAAGCTTTCTTT; CDR3: CASTGQFVEAFF
D: -; J: TRBJ1-5; size: -; V: TRBV6-5; DNA: TGTGCCAGCAGTTACGCAGGGTTAAGCAATCAGCCCCAGCATTTT; CDR3: CASSYAGLSNQPQHF
D: TRBD1; J: TRBJ1-5; size: once; V: TRBV30; DNA: TGTGCCTGGAGTGTACGGGGACAGGGGGCGCGTCAGCCCCAGCATTTT; CDR3: CAWSVRGQGARQPQHF
D: TRBD1; J: TRBJ1-4; size: -; V: TRBV2; DNA: TGTGCCAGCAGAAAGGAGACAGGGAGAGAAAAACTGTTTTTT; CDR3: CASRKETGREKLFF
D: -; J: TRBJ2-7; size: -; V: TRBV29-1; DNA: TGCAGCGTTGATCGGCTGAGCTCCTACGAGCAGTACTTC; CDR3: CSVDRLSSYEQYF
D: -; J: TRBJ2-1; size: -; V: TRBV9; DNA: TGTGCCAGCAGCGCCCCTCGGACTTCCTCCCACAATGAGCAGTTCTTC; CDR3: CASSAPRTSSHNEQFF
D: -; J: TRBJ1-4; size: -; V: TRBV4-1; DNA: TGCGCCAGCAGCCAAATCGATGCAACTAATGAAAAACTGTTTTTT; CDR3: CASSQIDATNEKLFF
D: -; J: TRBJ1-5; size: -; V: TRBV2; DNA: TGTGCCAGCAGTGAAGCTAGGCAGGGTGGAAATCAGCCCCAGCATTTT; CDR3: CASSEARQGGNQPQHF